This section outlines one T cell receptor (beta chain) sequence together with its context. This entry comes from a study of CD8 T cells in Susac syndrome. Germline V gene data show CDR1 as MNHEY and CDR2 as SVGAGI. Unmatched junction bases numbered 5, after V lost 0 bases and J lost 4 bases. This CDR3 contains 16 residues. High-throughput TCR beta sequencing covered peripheral CD8+ and CD4+ T cells. Random-hexamer reverse transcription was applied to about 0.45 to 1 ug RNA. The TCR beta CDR3 was amplified by immunoSEQ multiplex PCR across 54 Vbeta, 13 Jbeta. Using its own MiXCR run on the immunoSEQ multiplex PCR reads, TCRdb lists one record per CDR3 protein. The data show 150,000 to 200,000 distinct CDR3 sequences, about 93% seen once.

The material sequenced was CD4+ T cells from PBMCs. J is TRBJ1-2 and V is TRBV6-5, with TRBD1 matching 10 bases. The receptor comes from a human donor in good health. CDR3 bases: TGTGCCAGCAGTTACTCGACAGGGGGCGCGGCCTATGGCTACACCTTC. It is translated as CASSYSTGGAAYGYTF.